The 7 T cell receptor beta chains below were found in one sample sequenced in a study of blood T cell repertoires in COVID-19. Sequencing was performed with immunoSEQ multiplex PCR; in TCRdb, only in-frame clones are kept and a portion is missing. In the table there are 400,000 or so clones, around 89% of which are singletons. The specimen sequenced was PBMCs or T cells enriched from blood (not recorded which). The receptors stem from a man younger than 45 who had recovered from COVID-19.

The DNA of the CDR3 is TGCGCCAGCAGCCAACCTACAGGTTCCGGGGAGCTGTTTTTT. The encoded protein is CASSQPTGSGELFF. The rearrangement links TRBV4-1 to TRBJ2-2; TRBD1 might be the D (5 bases). Trimming removed 2 bases at V and 6 bases at J, with 10 bases between. Germline CDR1 and CDR2: MGHRA and YSYEKL. The CDR3 has 14 amino acids.

CDR3 amino acids: CASSPTTSHNEQFF. CDR3 coding DNA: TGTGCCAGCAGTCCCACCACTAGCCACAATGAGCAGTTCTTC. V gene TRBV7-9 combines with J gene TRBJ2-1, with a possible D match to TRBD2 (6 bases). Germline CDR1 reads SEHNR; CDR2 reads FQNEAQ (reference sequence). V lost 6 bases to trimming and J lost 5 bases, with 14 bases between them. The CDR3 has 14 residues.

This clone came up once. The chain joins TRBV30 to TRBJ2-7, with 10 positions matching TRBD2. CDR1 and CDR2 from the germline V gene are GTSNPN and SVGIG (reference sequence). The CDR3 is 14 residues long. V lost 2 bases to trimming and J lost 5 bases; unmatched junction nucleotides: 6. CDR3 loop: CAWSLTSGINEQYF. The CDR3 DNA reads as TGTGCCTGGAGTTTAACTAGCGGGATCAACGAGCAGTACTTC.

The chain recombines TRBV6-2 or TRBV6-3 with TRBJ1-1; no clear D gene. The CDR3 sequence is 14 residues long. V lost 3 bases and J 8 bases, leaving 16 bases between the germline ends. In germline, CDR1 is MNHEY, CDR2 SVGEGT. CDR3 protein: CASSYAGIGREAFF. The CDR3 region has the DNA TGTGCCAGCAGTTATGCGGGGATCGGGCGCGAAGCTTTCTTT.

This clone was picked up a small number of times. The identical CDR3 is also encoded by other nucleotide sequences in the sample. The rearrangement links TRBV18 to TRBJ1-5, with 7 nucleotides matching TRBD1. Germline V gene data show CDR1 as KGHSH and CDR2 as LQKENI. This CDR3 has 14 residues. V lost 4 bases to trimming and J lost 6 bases; unmatched junction nucleotides: 6. The CDR3 reads CASSLDRVGQPQHF. As DNA, the CDR3 is TGTGCCAGCTCACTAGACAGGGTGGGTCAGCCCCAGCATTTT.

This sequence joins TRBV7-2 and TRBJ1-6; D is unclear. Germline CDR1 SGHTA, CDR2 FQGNSA. Deletions cut 5 bases from V and 6 bases from J, with 17 bases between. This CDR3 contains 16 residues. The CDR3 reads CASSQLSGPPNSPLHF. The CDR3 DNA reads TGTGCCAGCAGCCAACTTAGTGGTCCCCCTAATTCACCCCTCCACTTT. Using reference TRBV7-2 and TRBJ1-6 for the parts outside the CDR3, the full variable domain is GAGVSQSPSNKVTEKGKDVELRCDPISGHTALYWYRQSLGQGLEFLIYFQGNSAPDKSGLPSDRFSAERTGGSVSTLTIQRTQQEDSAVYLCASSQLSGPPNSPLHFGNGTRLTVT.

This clone was detected once. V and J are TRBV5-1 and TRBJ1-3; 9 positions match TRBD1. This CDR3 is built from 16 residues. Trimming took 4 bases from V and 1 from J; bases not matched to a gene: 6. Per the germline V gene, CDR1 is SGHRS and CDR2 is YFSETQ. The DNA of the CDR3 is TGCGCCAGCAGCAGGGCCGGGACAGGGTCTGGAAACACCATATATTTT. Protein product: CASSRAGTGSGNTIYF.